Detailed here is one T cell receptor beta chain. The protocol was immunoSEQ multiplex PCR, while the TCRdb copy is restricted to in-frame clones and leaves out a portion. The sample comprises 85,000 to 100,000 clones, approximately 80% of which are singletons, and roughly 22% rests with the top ten. This sample stems from a study of blood T cell repertoires in COVID-19. Trimming shortened V by 0 bases and J by 1 base, and 12 bases separated the two germline ends. Germline CDR1 is LNHNV and CDR2 is YYDKDF (reference sequence). The CDR3 covers 16 residues. The chain joins TRBV15 to TRBJ1-1; no clear D. The sequence was obtained from a human donor in a cohort sampled during active COVID-19. Sequenced sample: peripheral blood. This chain's CDR3 is CATSRDPGGQNTEAFF. The CDR3 bases are TGTGCCACCAGCAGAGATCCGGGAGGCCAGAACACTGAAGCTTTCTTT.